The clone carrying this T cell receptor (beta chain) was seen once. Its matching antigen is unknown. This record comes from a study of cytomegalovirus exposure and HLA in healthy donors. CDR1 MNHEY and CDR2 SVGAGI come from the germline V gene. The V gene lost 0 bases and the J gene lost 2 bases, with 7 bases spanning the gap. The CDR3 is made up of 15 amino acids. Both 60 Vbeta primers and 13 Jbeta primers went into the PCR. Libraries were prepared by immunoSEQ multiplex PCR; TCRdb keeps only in-frame clonotypes and omits some of them. Here the sample spans about 120,000 clones, 80% being singletons. Study conclusions and caveats: Several V segments, TRBV6-2 and TRBV6-3 among them, could not be told apart and were dropped. Analysis was performed later, and it showed HLA-associated TCR beta chains to be more clonally expanded than equally common others.

Sequencing was performed on PBMCs. This clonotype was sampled from a man aged 25-45 years in good health and CMV-seropositive. This sequence joins TRBV6-5 and TRBJ1-4; TRBD1 might be the D (5 bases). The CDR3 coding sequence is TGTGCCAGCAGTTACTCGGGGGGGACTAATGAAAAACTGTTTTTT. Amino acids: CASSYSGGTNEKLFF.